A single T cell receptor beta chain is shown here with its context. The antigen remains undetermined. Trimming cost V 7 bases and J 0 bases, with 4 bases left between them. This CDR3 is 12 amino acids long. Germline loops: CDR1 MNHEY, CDR2 SVGAGI. The method was immunoSEQ multiplex PCR; TCRdb's version includes in-frame clones alone and lacks a portion of them. The repertoire holds approximately 56,000 clones, with about 97% as singletons. This sample is part of a study of siplizumab effects on memory and regulatory T cells. Study-level points and caveats: Reactions containing siplizumab showed mappable alloreactive CD4+ clones averaging 68.8% Treg-derived, versus 26.9% in controls. There was no confirmation of the suppressive function of proliferating Tregs from siplizumab cultures. Tracing alloreactive clones into unstimulated subsets worked for only a minor fraction of them.

J is TRBJ1-3 and V is TRBV6-5; the D is unclear. The receptor's source is a human donor in good health. The specimen was naive CD8+ T cells sorted from blood. The CDR3 sequence is CASTDSGNTIYF. CDR3 DNA: TGTGCCAGCACTGACTCTGGAAACACCATATATTTT.